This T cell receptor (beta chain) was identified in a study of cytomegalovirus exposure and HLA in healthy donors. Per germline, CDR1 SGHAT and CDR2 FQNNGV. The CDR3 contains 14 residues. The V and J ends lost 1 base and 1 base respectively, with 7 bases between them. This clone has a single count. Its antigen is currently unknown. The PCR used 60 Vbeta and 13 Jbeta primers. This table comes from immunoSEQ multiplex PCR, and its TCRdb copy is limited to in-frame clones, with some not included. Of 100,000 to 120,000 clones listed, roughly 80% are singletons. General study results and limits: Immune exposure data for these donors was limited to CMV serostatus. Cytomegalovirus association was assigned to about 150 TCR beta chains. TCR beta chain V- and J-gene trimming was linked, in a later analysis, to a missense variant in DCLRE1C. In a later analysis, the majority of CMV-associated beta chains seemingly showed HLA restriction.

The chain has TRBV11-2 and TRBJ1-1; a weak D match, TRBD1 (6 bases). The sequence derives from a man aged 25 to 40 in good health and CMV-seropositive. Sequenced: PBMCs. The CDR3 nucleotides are TGTGCCAGCAGCTTAGTAGGGGGGAACACTGAAGCTTTCTTT. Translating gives CASSLVGGNTEAFF.